The 6 T cell receptor beta chains below come from one sample, sequenced in a study of glioma-infiltrating T cells after dendritic cell vaccination. Sequenced by immunoSEQ multiplex PCR; TCRdb stores in-frame clones only, minus some. This sample has roughly 100,000 clones, with 80% to 90% found just once. The starting material was blood, obtained before dendritic cell vaccination. The receptor set was obtained from a human donor with glioblastoma.

The chain uses TRBV11-2 and TRBJ2-7; 9 positions match TRBD2. In germline, CDR1 is SGHAT, CDR2 FQNNGV. The CDR3 loop spans 17 amino acids. The trim removed 0 bases at V and 2 bases at J, leaving 8 bases unmatched. The CDR3 coding sequence is TGTGCCAGCAGCTTAGATAGCATAGCGGGGGTCCCCTACGAGCAGTACTTC. Translated: CASSLDSIAGVPYEQYF.

V gene TRBV5-1 combines with J gene TRBJ1-1; D call uncertain. CDR1 and CDR2 from the germline V gene are SGHRS and YFSETQ. Trimming shortened V by 0 bases and J by 11 bases, and 14 bases separated the two germline ends. The CDR3 sequence is 13 residues long. This CDR3 reads CASSLAVGGPAFF. CDR3 bases: TGCGCCAGCAGCTTGGCCGTGGGAGGGCCGGCTTTCTTT.

V and J are TRBV11-2 and TRBJ1-1; TRBD1 might be the D (5 bases). V was pared by 1 base and J by 3 bases, with 9 bases between. CDR1 and CDR2 from the germline V gene are SGHAT and FQNNGV. The length of the CDR3 is 14 residues. The CDR3 spells CASSLAQGYTEAFF. CDR3 sequence (DNA): TGTGCCAGCAGCTTAGCTCAGGGTTACACTGAAGCTTTCTTT.

As regards this clone: Other DNA sequences in the sample encode the same CDR3. The J gene is TRBJ1-2, the V gene TRBV30; 11 nucleotides line up with TRBD1. The J segment lost 4 bases and the V segment lost 2 bases, leaving 3 bases of the junction unmatched. In germline, CDR1 is GTSNPN, CDR2 SVGIG (reference sequence). This CDR3 contains 14 residues. The CDR3 here is CAWSRDRGFYGYTF. The CDR3 region has the DNA TGTGCCTGGAGTAGGGACAGGGGGTTCTATGGCTACACCTTC. The full variable domain, rest sourced from reference TRBV30 and TRBJ1-2, is SQTIHQWPATLVQPVGSPLSLECTVEGTSNPNLYWYRQAAGRGLQLLFYSVGIGQISSEVPQNLSASRPQDRQFILSSKKLLLSDSGFYLCAWSRDRGFYGYTFGSGTRLTVV.

On this clone: Other DNA variants within this sample encode the same CDR3. This sequence joins TRBV19 and TRBJ1-4; TRBD1 might be the D (5 bases). From germline, CDR1 is LNHDA and CDR2 SQIVND (reference sequence). The CDR3 totals 15 residues. V shed 4 bases and J shed 5 bases, with 14 bases lying between them. The CDR3 region is CASSTTGGSNEKLFF. CDR3 bases: TGTGCCAGTAGTACCACAGGCGGCTCGAATGAAAAACTGTTTTTT.

The genes are TRBV5-8 and TRBJ2-5; 8 bases fit TRBD1. V was clipped by 3 bases and J by 2 bases; unmatched bases: 3. This CDR3 contains 14 residues. CDR1 and CDR2 from the germline V gene are SGHTS and YDEGEE. CDR3 in amino acids: CASSYGTGQETQYF. CDR3 nucleotide sequence: TGTGCCAGCAGCTACGGGACAGGACAAGAGACCCAGTACTTC.